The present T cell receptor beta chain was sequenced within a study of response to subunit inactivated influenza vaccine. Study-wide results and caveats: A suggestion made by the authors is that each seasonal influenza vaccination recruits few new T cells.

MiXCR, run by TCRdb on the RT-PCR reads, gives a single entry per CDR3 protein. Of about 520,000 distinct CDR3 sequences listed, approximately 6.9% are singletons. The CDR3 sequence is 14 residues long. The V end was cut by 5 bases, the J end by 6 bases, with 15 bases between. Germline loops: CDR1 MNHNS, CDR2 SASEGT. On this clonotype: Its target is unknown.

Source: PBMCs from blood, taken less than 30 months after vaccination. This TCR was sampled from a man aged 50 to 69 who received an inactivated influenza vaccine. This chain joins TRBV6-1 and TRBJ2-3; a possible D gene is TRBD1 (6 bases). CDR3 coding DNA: TGTGCCAGCAGTAGAACAGGGTTTCCGGATACGCAGTATTTT. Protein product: CASSRTGFPDTQYF.